This entry describes one T cell receptor (beta chain). Amplification of TCR beta CDR3 regions was performed using RNA transcripts as template. When the TCR CDR3 underwent first-round RT-PCR, the HTBI primer set was used. A single record per CDR3 protein comes from TCRdb applying MiXCR to the multiplex PCR reads. The sample contains approximately 600,000 distinct CDR3 sequences, around 15% of which appear only once. This sample is drawn from a study of T cells in Graves' hyperthyroidism and ophthalmopathy. The TCR originated in a woman aged 30 to 39 with Graves' hyperthyroidism. The sequenced sample consisted of blood.

The CDR3 here is CASREGETQYF. CDR3 bases: TGCGCCAGCAGGGAAGGAGAGACCCAGTACTTC. This chain links TRBV5-1 with TRBJ2-5; D remains unclear. Germline V gives CDR1 SGHRS, CDR2 YFSETQ. V lost 5 bases, J lost 4 bases, and 6 bases lay in between. This CDR3 spans 11 amino acids.